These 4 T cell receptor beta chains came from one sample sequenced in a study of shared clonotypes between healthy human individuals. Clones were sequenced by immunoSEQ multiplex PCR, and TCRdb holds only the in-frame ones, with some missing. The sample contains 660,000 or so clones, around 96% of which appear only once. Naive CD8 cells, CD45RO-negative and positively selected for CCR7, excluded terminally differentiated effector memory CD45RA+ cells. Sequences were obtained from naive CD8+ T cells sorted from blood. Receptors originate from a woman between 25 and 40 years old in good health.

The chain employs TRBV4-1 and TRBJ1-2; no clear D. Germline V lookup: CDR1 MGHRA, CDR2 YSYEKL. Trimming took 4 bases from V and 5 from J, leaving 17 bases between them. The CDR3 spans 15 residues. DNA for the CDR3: TGCGCCAGCAGCCCTGGGGTGGGAAGATCTTATGGCTACACCTTC. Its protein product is CASSPGVGRSYGYTF.

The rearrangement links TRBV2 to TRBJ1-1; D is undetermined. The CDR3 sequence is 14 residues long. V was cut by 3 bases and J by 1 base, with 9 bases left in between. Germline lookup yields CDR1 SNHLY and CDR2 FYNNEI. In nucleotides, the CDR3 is TGTGCCAGCAGTGATATAGGCCGGAACACTGAAGCTTTCTTT. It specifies CASSDIGRNTEAFF.

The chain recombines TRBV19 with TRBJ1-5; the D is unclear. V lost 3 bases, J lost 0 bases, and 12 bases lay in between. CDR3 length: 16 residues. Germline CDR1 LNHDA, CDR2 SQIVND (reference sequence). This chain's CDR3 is CASSIYGELSNQPQHF. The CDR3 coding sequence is TGTGCCAGTAGTATCTATGGAGAACTTAGCAATCAGCCCCAGCATTTT.

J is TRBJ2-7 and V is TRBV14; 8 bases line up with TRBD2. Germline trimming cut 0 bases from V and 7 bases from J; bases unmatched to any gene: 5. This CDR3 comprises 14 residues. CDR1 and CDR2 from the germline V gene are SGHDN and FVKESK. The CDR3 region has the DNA TGTGCCAGCAGCCAAGATCGGGGGGGCAGGGAGCAGTACTTC. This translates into CASSQDRGGREQYF.